This T cell receptor (beta chain) was identified in a study of blood T cell repertoires in COVID-19. Study background: The United States, Italy and Spain supplied acute and convalescent COVID-19 samples. Nucleic acid was either cDNA or gDNA, and it came from T cells, B-cell-depleted T cells, or PBMCs.

Germline values: CDR1 KGHSH, CDR2 LQKENI. Trimming removed 6 bases at V and 7 bases at J, with 12 bases between. The CDR3 is 13 residues long. Per the authors' pipeline: Estimation of nucleated cell counts relied on the amplification of reference gene primers. Sequencing used immunoSEQ multiplex PCR; TCRdb keeps in-frame clones, though not all of them. The DNA gave D and trimming, while V, J and clone size come from that table. The sample shows around 100,000 clones, roughly 84% of them seen only once. Sample: peripheral blood. The chain joins TRBV18 to TRBJ1-4; no clear D. The TCR originated in a man between 40 and 49 years old with acute or convalescent COVID-19. Here the CDR3 reads CASSSGEGEKLFF. CDR3 nucleotides: TGTGCCAGCTCTTCCGGGGAAGGTGAAAAACTGTTTTTT.